A selection of T cell receptor beta chains follows, all from one sample in a study of blood T cells in healthy people across ages. TCRdb called the 5' RACE reads again in MiXCR, with one record for every CDR3 protein. The sample holds about 1.6 million distinct CDR3 sequences, 34% seen once. Specimen: blood. These receptors came from a woman aged 25 to 39 in good health. CDR3s include the opening cysteine and the closing phenylalanine or tryptophan. A D gene is named only where the DNA matches it firmly. Clone size, where shown, is once, few, many, or a class for clones that have expanded.

>TRBD1|TRBV6-6|TRBJ1-5|-
CASSKQGNSNQPQHF
TGTGCCAGCAGTAAACAGGGGAATAGCAATCAGCCCCAGCATTTT
>TRBD2|TRBV5-1|TRBJ2-1|few
CASSHLRRESSYNEQFF
TGCGCCAGCAGTCACTTACGGCGGGAGAGCTCCTACAATGAGCAGTTCTTC
>TRBD2|TRBV20-1|TRBJ2-1|-
CSARARGGKRYSEQFF
TGCAGTGCTAGGGCCCGGGGGGGAAAACGATACAGTGAGCAGTTCTTC
>-|TRBV20-1|TRBJ2-1|-
CSDRGVPGTPNNEQFF
TGCAGTGACCGAGGGGTTCCTGGGACGCCAAACAATGAGCAGTTCTTC
>TRBD1|TRBV2|TRBJ2-7|-
CASNRIHRDRGNYEQYF
TGTGCCAGCAATCGGATACACCGGGACAGGGGAAACTACGAGCAGTACTTC
>-|TRBV4-1|TRBJ2-1|many
CASSQDRSGQFF
TGCGCCAGCAGCCAAGACAGGTCCGGGCAGTTCTTC
>-|TRBV28|TRBJ2-5|-
CASSSPGAQETQYF
TGTGCCAGCAGTTCCCCGGGCGCACAAGAGACCCAGTACTTC
>TRBD2|TRBV7-4|TRBJ2-1|-
CASRPGTSGRYESYNEQFF
TGTGCCAGCCGGCCCGGGACTAGCGGGAGGTACGAATCCTACAATGAGCAGTTCTTC
>TRBD2|TRBV7-8|TRBJ2-7|-
CASSSRPGLARSEQYF
TGTGCCAGCAGCTCCCGGCCGGGACTAGCGAGGAGCGAGCAGTACTTC
>-|TRBV12-5|TRBJ2-7|once
CASGLVRTPWGEQYF
TGTGCTAGTGGTTTGGTAAGGACCCCCTGGGGCGAGCAGTACTTC
>-|TRBV11-2|TRBJ2-3|-
CASSLGSLAVLPDTQYF
TGTGCCAGCAGCTTAGGTTCCCTAGCTGTTCTTCCAGATACGCAGTATTTT
>-|TRBV7-2|TRBJ1-2|few
CASSRSKPRGYGYTF
TGTGCCAGCAGCCGTTCAAAGCCTAGGGGGTATGGCTACACCTTC
>TRBD2|TRBV6-2/TRBV6-3|TRBJ2-7|few
CASSTTDGRIQYF
TGTGCCAGCAGTACCACAGACGGGAGGATTCAGTACTTC
>-|TRBV12-3/TRBV12-4|TRBJ2-7|few
CASIYAWGGNESYEQYF
TGTGCCAGCATTTACGCCTGGGGGGGCAATGAGTCCTACGAGCAGTACTTC
>-|TRBV29-1|TRBJ2-3|few
CSVEDSGTDTDTQYF
TGCAGCGTTGAAGACTCTGGGACGGACACAGATACGCAGTATTTT
>-|TRBV25-1|TRBJ2-7|-
CASSELGRVVEQYF
TGTGCCAGCAGTGAATTGGGCAGGGTGGTCGAGCAGTACTTC
>-|TRBV11-2|TRBJ2-5|few
CASSLGGFGVVTQYF
TGTGCCAGCAGCTTAGGAGGATTCGGGGTTGTGACCCAGTACTTC
>-|TRBV6-1|TRBJ2-5|-
CASSERWGPNRDEQYF
TGTGCCAGCAGTGAACGCTGGGGCCCGAACCGCGATGAGCAGTACTTC
>-|TRBV7-8|TRBJ2-1|few
CASSEGGPRSYNEQFF
TGTGCCAGCAGCGAAGGGGGACCCCGCTCCTACAATGAGCAGTTCTTC
>-|TRBV4-1|TRBJ1-2|-
CASSQVVLGNGYTF
TGCGCCAGCAGCCAAGTAGTGCTCGGGAATGGCTACACCTTC
>-|TRBV5-1|TRBJ2-3|-
CASSILQGSLDTQYF
TGCGCCAGCAGCATCCTACAAGGGTCATTAGATACGCAGTATTTT
>TRBD1|TRBV7-9|TRBJ1-4|-
CVGGQGGSGLANEKLFF
TGTGTCGGCGGCCAGGGGGGCAGTGGTTTAGCTAATGAAAAACTGTTTTTT
>-|TRBV28|TRBJ2-5|-
CASSPDREGQETQYF
TGTGCCAGCAGCCCAGACAGGGAGGGCCAAGAGACCCAGTACTTC
>TRBD2|TRBV11-3|TRBJ2-1|few
CASSLGEAAGSSEQFF
TGTGCCAGCAGCTTAGGGGAGGCAGCGGGAAGCTCTGAGCAGTTCTTC
>-|TRBV12-3/TRBV12-4|TRBJ1-2|-
CASRAGTGNCGYTF
TGTGCCAGCAGGGCTGGGACGGGCAACTGTGGCTACACCTTC
>-|TRBV4-1|TRBJ1-2|-
CASSQVGKRDGYTF
TGCGCCAGCAGCCAAGTAGGGAAGAGAGACGGCTACACCTTC